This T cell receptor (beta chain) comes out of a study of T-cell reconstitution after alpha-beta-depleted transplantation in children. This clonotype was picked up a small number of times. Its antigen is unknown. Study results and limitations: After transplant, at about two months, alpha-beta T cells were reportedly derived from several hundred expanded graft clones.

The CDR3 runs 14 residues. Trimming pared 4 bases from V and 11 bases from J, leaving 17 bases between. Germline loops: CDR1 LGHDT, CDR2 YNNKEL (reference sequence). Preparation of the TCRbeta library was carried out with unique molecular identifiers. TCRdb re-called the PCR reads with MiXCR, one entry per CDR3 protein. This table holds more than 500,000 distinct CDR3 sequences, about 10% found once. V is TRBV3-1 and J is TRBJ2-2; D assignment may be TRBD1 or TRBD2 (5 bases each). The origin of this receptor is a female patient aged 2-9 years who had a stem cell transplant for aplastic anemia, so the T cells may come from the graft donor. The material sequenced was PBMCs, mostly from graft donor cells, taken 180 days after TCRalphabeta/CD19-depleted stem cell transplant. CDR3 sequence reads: CASSPLYRDAELFF. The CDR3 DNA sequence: TGTGCCAGCAGCCCCTTGTACCGGGACGCCGAGCTGTTTTTT.